Shown below are 27 T cell receptor beta chains from a single sample sequenced in a study of cytomegalovirus exposure and HLA in healthy donors. PCR amplification relied on 60 Vbeta primers (plus 13 Jbeta primers). Assay used: immunoSEQ multiplex PCR; TCRdb lists only in-frame clones, some missing. This repertoire shows more than 85,000 clones, under 90% found once; its top ten account for roughly 2.3%. The specimen sequenced was PBMCs. The receptor set was obtained from a young woman in good health and CMV-seronegative.

Turning to this clone: One junction end does not reproduce the germline sequence, and a read error may be involved. The rearrangement uses TRBV5-4 and TRBJ2-1, with D possibly matching TRBD2 (6 bases). CDR1 and CDR2 from the germline V gene are SGHNT and YYREEE (reference sequence). The CDR3 consists of 12 residues. CDR3 residues: CASSLDVGRRIF. CDR3 DNA sequence: TGTGCCAGCAGCTTGGATGTAGGGAGGCGGATCTTC.

The CDR3 is CASSPRGLGYNEQFF. The CDR3 region has the DNA TGCGCCAGCAGCCCGAGGGGACTTGGCTACAATGAGCAGTTCTTC. This chain joins TRBV5-1 and TRBJ2-1; D perhaps matches TRBD2 (6 bases). V shed 4 bases and J shed 3 bases, with 14 bases lying between them. Germline lookup yields CDR1 SGHRS and CDR2 YFSETQ. The CDR3 consists of 15 residues.

This sequence joins TRBV18 and TRBJ2-1; 7 nucleotides line up with TRBD2. Germline V gene lookup returns CDR1 KGHSH and CDR2 LQKENI. CDR3 length: 14 amino acids. With V trimmed by 4 bases and J by 1 base, 1 base remained unmatched. The CDR3 loop is CASSQAGSYNEQFF. CDR3 in DNA: TGTGCCAGCTCACAAGCGGGGTCCTACAATGAGCAGTTCTTC.

The chain is built from TRBV27 and TRBJ2-7; tentative D call: TRBD2 (7 bases). The V end was cut by 6 bases, the J end by 5 bases, with 14 bases between. CDR1 and CDR2 (germline): MNHEY, SMNVEV (reference sequence). The CDR3 extends over 13 amino acids. CDR3 loop: CASSHRGAHEQYF. The CDR3 coding sequence is TGTGCCAGCAGCCACCGGGGGGCCCACGAGCAGTACTTC.

The chain uses TRBV19 and TRBJ1-5; D uncertain. V lost 5 bases and J 6 bases, leaving 14 bases between the germline ends. This CDR3 comprises 14 residues. Germline V gene sequence: CDR1 LNHDA, CDR2 SQIVND (reference sequence). This chain's CDR3 is CASSPGYGVQPQHF. The CDR3 DNA reads TGTGCCAGTAGTCCCGGGTACGGGGTTCAGCCCCAGCATTTT.

The chain combines TRBV7-2 with TRBJ1-1; maybe TRBD1 (6 bases). The CDR3 is 13 residues long. V was clipped by 4 bases and J by 1 base, with 7 bases between them. Germline values: CDR1 SGHTA, CDR2 FQGNSA. CDR3 DNA: TGTGCCAGCAGCTGGACAGCGAACACTGAAGCTTTCTTT. This encodes CASSWTANTEAFF.

V is TRBV5-1 and J is TRBJ2-5, with 7 bases lining up with TRBD1. This CDR3 has 13 amino acids. V lost 7 bases, J lost 1 base, and 4 bases stayed unmatched. CDR1 and CDR2 (germline): SGHRS, YFSETQ. In DNA form, the CDR3 reads TGCGCCAGCTCTACAGGGGCCCAAGAGACCCAGTACTTC. Translated: CASSTGAQETQYF. The full variable domain, its missing parts supplied by reference TRBV5-1 and TRBJ2-5, is KAGVTQTPRYLIKTRGQQVTLSCSPISGHRSVSWYQQTPGQGLQFLFEYFSETQRNKGNFPGRFSGRQFSNSRSEMNVSTLELGDSALYLCASSTGAQETQYFGPGTRLLVL.

The V call is TRBV6-1, the J call TRBJ2-7; maybe TRBD1 (6 bases). The CDR3 spans 14 residues. The V and J ends lost 1 base and 3 bases respectively, with 10 bases between them. CDR1 and CDR2 (germline): MNHNS, SASEGT. The CDR3 DNA reads TGTGCCAGCAGTGAAGGGGTCAGGGGCTACGAGCAGTACTTC. It is translated as CASSEGVRGYEQYF.

This rearrangement joins TRBV18 to TRBJ1-2, with a tentative D call TRBD1 (5 bases). With 0 bases removed from V and 2 bases from J, the gap between germline ends came to 10 bases. There are 15 residues in the CDR3. The germline V gene has CDR1 KGHSH and CDR2 LQKENI. This CDR3 is CASSPPVDNNYGYTF. The CDR3 DNA follows: TGTGCCAGCTCACCACCGGTGGACAACAACTATGGCTACACCTTC.

CDR3 nucleotides: TGTGCCAGCAGCTTAGCTAGGGGGGGGGATAATTCACCCCTCCACTTT. Encoded protein: CASSLARGGDNSPLHF. V gene TRBV7-9 combines with J gene TRBJ1-6; perhaps TRBD1 as D (6 bases). Trimming stripped 0 bases from V and 5 bases from J, with 11 bases between. This CDR3 contains 16 residues. Germline CDR1 is SEHNR and CDR2 is FQNEAQ (reference sequence).

This chain joins TRBV5-1 and TRBJ2-3, with D perhaps TRBD2 (5 bases). Germline V gene sequence: CDR1 SGHRS, CDR2 YFSETQ. V was clipped by 1 base and J by 3 bases, with 12 bases between them. This CDR3 comprises 15 residues. The CDR3 sequence is CASSLKAGMTDTQYF. The CDR3 region has the DNA TGCGCCAGCAGCTTGAAGGCGGGTATGACAGATACGCAGTATTTT.

CDR3 in DNA: TGTGCCAGCAGTTTGACAGGGTCAAGTTACTCGGATCGGAGGAGAAAGACCCAGTACTTC. Translating gives CASSLTGSSYSDRRRKTQYF. The V call is TRBV27, the J call TRBJ2-5; TRBD1 aligns across 7 bases. The CDR3 is 20 residues long. The V segment lost 3 bases and the J segment 6 bases; nucleotides outside the gene matches: 25. The V gene's germline CDR1 is MNHEY and CDR2 SMNVEV (reference sequence).

The chain links TRBV6-6 to TRBJ2-1, with 8 bases matching TRBD2. The CDR3 runs 15 residues. Germline V gene lookup returns CDR1 MNHNY and CDR2 SVGAGI (reference sequence). V was pared by 6 bases and J by 5 bases, with 9 bases of the junction left unmatched. CDR3 nucleotide sequence: TGTGCCAGCAGCCCCAGGACTAGCAGTCACAATGAGCAGTTCTTC. It translates to CASSPRTSSHNEQFF.

This chain joins TRBV6-5 and TRBJ2-7; TRBD1 aligns across 8 bases. Germline V CDR1 and CDR2: MNHEY, SVGAGI. There are 15 residues in the CDR3. J was trimmed by 4 bases and V by 6 bases; bases with no gene match: 11. CDR3 nucleotide sequence: TGTGCCAGCAGACCCACCGGGACAGGTAGTTACGAGCAGTACTTC. Amino acids: CASRPTGTGSYEQYF.

This chain joins TRBV2 and TRBJ2-7; 11 bases fit TRBD2. V was pared by 9 bases and J by 6 bases, with 7 bases of the junction left unmatched. CDR3 length: 13 residues. Germline V gene data show CDR1 as SNHLY and CDR2 as FYNNEI. In nucleotides, the CDR3 is TGTGCCAGGAGTACTAGCGGGAGCCGCGAGCAGTACTTC. Translating it yields CARSTSGSREQYF.

The genes are TRBV28 and TRBJ1-1, with D maybe TRBD1 (6 bases). Germline V gene sequence: CDR1 MDHEN, CDR2 SYDVKM. This CDR3 is 17 amino acids long. Between the trimmed V and J ends, which lost 5 bases and 1 base, there was a span of 20 bases. The CDR3 sequence is CASSPSAGGGKNTEAFF. DNA of the CDR3: TGTGCCAGCAGTCCTTCAGCGGGGGGCGGGAAGAACACTGAAGCTTTCTTT.

The sample holds a few counts of this clone. The junction and the germline gene differ at one end; a read error may be behind it. This chain links TRBV7-9 with TRBJ2-1; 9 nucleotides agree with TRBD1. This CDR3 contains 19 residues. From germline, CDR1 is SEHNR and CDR2 FQNEAQ (reference sequence). The CDR3 coding sequence is TGTTCCAGCAGCGCAGCCACAGAATGGGACAGGGTAATAAAAAATGAGCAGTTCTTC. Residues: CSSSAATEWDRVIKNEQFF.

The table lists this clone with a few counts. This chain connects TRBV4-3 to TRBJ2-5; no clear D gene. The CDR3 extends over 13 amino acids. The germline V gene has CDR1 LGHNA and CDR2 YSLEER. Trimming left V 0 bases short and J 4 bases short, with 6 bases between. The CDR3 here is CASSQDRRETQYF. The CDR3 DNA sequence: TGCGCCAGCAGCCAAGATCGGAGAGAGACCCAGTACTTC.

The CDR3, as DNA: TGTGCCAGCAGTAACCCAGGGCGTCCCTACGAGCAGTACTTC. Amino acid sequence: CASSNPGRPYEQYF. This rearrangement joins TRBV27 to TRBJ2-5; perhaps TRBD1 as D (5 bases). The end of the DNA aligns better with TRBJ2-7, so the J call may be wrong. Looked up from germline, CDR1 is MNHEY and CDR2 is SMNVEV (reference sequence). The CDR3 consists of 14 residues.

The CDR3 bases are TGTGCCAGCAGCCCCCGGACTAGCGGTGACGGGGAGCTGTTTTTT. This codes for CASSPRTSGDGELFF. The chain recombines TRBV9 with TRBJ2-2; 10 bases match TRBD2. V shed 4 bases and J 7 bases; nucleotides not matched to a gene: 7. The germline gives CDR1 SGDLS, CDR2 YYNGEE. The CDR3 covers 15 residues. The whole variable domain, remainder taken from reference TRBV9 and TRBJ2-2, is DSGVTQTPKHLITATGQRVTLRCSPRSGDLSVYWYQQSLDQGLQFLIQYYNGEERAKGNILERFSAQQFPDLHSELNLSSLELGDSALYFCASSPRTSGDGELFFGEGSRLTVL.

This clone turned up a few times. One end of the junction does not line up with germline, which may come from a read error. The chain joins TRBV5-1 to TRBJ2-1; 10 nucleotides align to TRBD1. CDR3 length: 13 residues. CDR1 and CDR2 from the germline V gene are SGHRS and YFSETQ. Written as DNA, the CDR3 is TGCGCCAGCAGCATCAACCGGGACAGGGGTCCGATCTTC. Amino acid sequence: CASSINRDRGPIF.

The rearrangement joins TRBV28 to TRBJ2-7, with 8 bases matching TRBD1. V shed 8 bases, J shed 6 bases, and the junction held 9 bases outside the gene matches. This CDR3 has 13 amino acids. Germline V gene data show CDR1 as MDHEN and CDR2 as SYDVKM. The CDR3, as DNA: TGTGCCAGCCGACAGGGGTGGCAGGCCGAGCAGTACTTC. The encoded protein is CASRQGWQAEQYF.

The chain couples TRBV2 to TRBJ2-7; TRBD1 aligns across 9 bases. The CDR3 extends over 14 amino acids. Germline CDR1 and CDR2: SNHLY and FYNNEI. J lost 4 bases, V lost 7 bases, and 8 bases had no gene match. DNA for the CDR3: TGTGCCAGCACGGGACAGGGCCTTTTGTACGAGCAGTACTTC. Amino acid sequence: CASTGQGLLYEQYF.

The chain carries TRBV30 and TRBJ2-2; maybe TRBD2 (5 bases). This CDR3 has 13 residues. Germline CDR1 reads GTSNPN; CDR2 reads SVGIG (reference sequence). With 0 bases removed from V and 8 bases from J, the gap between germline ends came to 10 bases. The CDR3 DNA sequence: TGTGCCTGGAGTGTATTCCGGGGTGGGGAGCTGTTTTTT. As protein: CAWSVFRGGELFF.

This clone was detected once. The genes are TRBV19 and TRBJ1-5; D is unresolved. CDR1 and CDR2 (germline): LNHDA, SQIVND (reference sequence). With 3 bases removed from V and 3 bases from J, the gap between germline ends came to 9 bases. The CDR3 has 14 residues. The CDR3 DNA reads TGTGCCAGTAGTATCACGGGTAACAATCAGCCCCAGCATTTT. It is translated as CASSITGNNQPQHF.

This clone was observed a handful of times. The CDR3 DNA sequence: TGTGCCAGCAGCTTCTCCGGGACTAGCTCAAGCGCCTACAATGAGCAGTTCTTC. Encoded protein: CASSFSGTSSSAYNEQFF. V and J are TRBV11-2 and TRBJ2-1, with 9 nucleotides matching TRBD2. V trimming: 3 bases; J trimming: 2 bases; junction bases outside the gene matches: 11. The germline V gene encodes CDR1 SGHAT and CDR2 FQNNGV. The CDR3 is 18 residues long.

V usage is TRBV6-5 and J usage is TRBJ1-1, with D perhaps TRBD1 (5 bases). CDR3 size: 14 residues. Germline assignment: CDR1 MNHEY and CDR2 SVGAGI. The V gene lost 6 bases and the J gene lost 7 bases, with 18 bases spanning the gap. This CDR3 is CASRTLGPAGEAFF. CDR3 DNA: TGTGCCAGCAGGACCCTGGGGCCAGCCGGTGAAGCTTTCTTT.